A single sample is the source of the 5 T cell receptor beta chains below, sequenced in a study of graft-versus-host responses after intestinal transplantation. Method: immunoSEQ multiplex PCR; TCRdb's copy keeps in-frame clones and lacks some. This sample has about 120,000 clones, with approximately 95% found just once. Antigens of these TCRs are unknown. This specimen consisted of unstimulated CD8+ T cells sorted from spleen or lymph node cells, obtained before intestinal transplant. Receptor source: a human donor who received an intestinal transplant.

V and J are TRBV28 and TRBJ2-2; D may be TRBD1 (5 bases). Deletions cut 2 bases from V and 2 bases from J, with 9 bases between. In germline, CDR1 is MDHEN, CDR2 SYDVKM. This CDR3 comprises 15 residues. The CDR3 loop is CASSLGDSNTGELFF. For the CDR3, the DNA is TGTGCCAGCAGTTTAGGAGACAGCAACACCGGGGAGCTGTTTTTT.

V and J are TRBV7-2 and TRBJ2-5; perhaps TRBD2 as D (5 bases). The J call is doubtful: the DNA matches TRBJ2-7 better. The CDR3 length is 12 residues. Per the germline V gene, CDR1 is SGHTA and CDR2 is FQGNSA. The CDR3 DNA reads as TGTGCCAGCAGCTTAGGGAGGAACGAGCAGTACTTC. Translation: CASSLGRNEQYF.

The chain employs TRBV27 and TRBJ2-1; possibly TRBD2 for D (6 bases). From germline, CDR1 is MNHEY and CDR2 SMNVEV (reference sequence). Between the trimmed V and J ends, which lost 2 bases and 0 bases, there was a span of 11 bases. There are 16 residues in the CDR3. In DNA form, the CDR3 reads TGTGCCAGCAGTTTAATGGCGGGAAGCTCCTACAATGAGCAGTTCTTC. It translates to CASSLMAGSSYNEQFF.

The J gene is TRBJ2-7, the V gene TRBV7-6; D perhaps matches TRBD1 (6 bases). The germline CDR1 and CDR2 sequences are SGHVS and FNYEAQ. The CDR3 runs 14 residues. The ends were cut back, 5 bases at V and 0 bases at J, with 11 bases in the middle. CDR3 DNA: TGTGCCAGCAGCCCGAAGACAGGCTCCTACGAGCAGTACTTC. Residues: CASSPKTGSYEQYF. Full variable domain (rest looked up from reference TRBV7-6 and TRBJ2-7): GAGVSQSPRYKVTKRGQDVALRCDPISGHVSLYWYRQALGQGPEFLTYFNYEAQQDKSGLPNDRFSAERPEGSISTLTIQRTEQRDSAMYRCASSPKTGSYEQYFGPGTRLTVT.

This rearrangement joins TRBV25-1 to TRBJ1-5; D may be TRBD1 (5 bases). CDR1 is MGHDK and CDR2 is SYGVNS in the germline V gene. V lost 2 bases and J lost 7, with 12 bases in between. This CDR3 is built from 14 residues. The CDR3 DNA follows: TGTGCCAGCAGTGAAGGGGCCGCCAGCCAGCCCCAGCATTTT. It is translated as CASSEGAASQPQHF.